This T cell receptor (beta chain) was obtained from a study of response to subunit inactivated influenza vaccine (dated by TCRdb to about 2018). A note on the overall study: To follow how T cells responded to a trivalent subunit inactivated influenza vaccine, the researchers relied on deep quantitative profiling of the T cell receptor repertoire.

The receptor library was made with RT-PCR. This sample was sequenced with an Illumina HiSeq 2500. The raw public reads went through TCRdb reprocessing: fastp at Q25, MiXCR clone calling, in-frame beta chains kept. Duplicate CDR3 protein sequences are folded into a single record with the most common DNA and genes. The sample table shows hundreds of thousands of distinct CDR3 sequences, and approximately 12% are seen once. The ten largest clones represent roughly 10% of the sample. Of note for this clonotype: Its recognized antigen is unknown. Base qualities are not provided; no much larger clone lies one nucleotide away.

Broad study findings and their caveats: According to the authors, only a limited number of new T cells may be recruited by each seasonal influenza vaccination.

V has 0 bases trimmed and J has 4 bases trimmed; junction bases matching no gene number 12. CDR1 LGHNA and CDR2 YSLEER were looked up in the germline V gene. The CDR3, cysteine through phenylalanine, is 17 amino acids long. The DNA shown is the 51-base CDR3, in frame from base 1. Recombination linked TRBV4-3 to TRBJ2-7; 7 middle bases align to TRBD2. Material: PBMCs from blood, obtained on the day of vaccination. This clonotype originated in a man in his fifties or sixties who received an inactivated influenza vaccine. Donor details come from another sample of the same person, matched by shared clones. The CDR3 region: CASSQDNWLAAGYEQYF. In nucleotide form, the sequence is TGCGCCAGCAGCCAAGATAATTGGCTAGCGGCGGGATACGAGCAGTACTTC.